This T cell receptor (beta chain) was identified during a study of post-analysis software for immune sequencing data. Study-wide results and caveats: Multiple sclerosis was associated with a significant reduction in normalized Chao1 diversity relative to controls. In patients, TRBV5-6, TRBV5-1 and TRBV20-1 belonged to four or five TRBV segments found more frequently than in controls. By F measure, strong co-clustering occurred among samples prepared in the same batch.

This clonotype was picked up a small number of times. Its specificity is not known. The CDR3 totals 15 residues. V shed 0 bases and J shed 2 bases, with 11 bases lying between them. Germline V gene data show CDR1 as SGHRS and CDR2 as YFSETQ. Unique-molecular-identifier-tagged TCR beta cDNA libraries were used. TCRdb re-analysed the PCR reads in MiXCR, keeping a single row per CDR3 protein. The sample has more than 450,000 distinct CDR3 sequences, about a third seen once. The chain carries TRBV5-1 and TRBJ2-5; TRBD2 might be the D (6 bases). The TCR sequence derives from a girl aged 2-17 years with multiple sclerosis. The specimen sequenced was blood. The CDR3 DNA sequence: TGCGCCAGCAGCTTGGGCTGGGACTTACAAGAGACCCAGTACTTC. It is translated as CASSLGWDLQETQYF.